This TCR beta chain was sequenced in a study of control samples from healthy donors and cancer patients. TCRdb's copy holds only in-frame clones and misses some; the assay was immunoSEQ multiplex PCR. The sample contains about 60,000 clones, approximately 92% of which appear only once. Germline V gene sequence: CDR1 SGHDT, CDR2 YYEEEE. V dropped 4 bases and J dropped 5 bases, with 15 bases sitting between them. The CDR3 runs 15 residues. What was sequenced was PBMCs. This chain uses TRBV5-6 with TRBJ1-4; weak D call: TRBD1 (6 bases). This TCR came from a man aged 35-49 years with colorectal cancer. The CDR3 DNA sequence: TGTGCCAGCAGCCCGACAGGTGGATTAAATGAAAAACTGTTTTTT. Its translation: CASSPTGGLNEKLFF. Complete variable domain (other parts from reference TRBV5-6 and TRBJ1-4): DAGVTQSPTHLIKTRGQQVTLRCSPKSGHDTVSWYQQALGQGPQFIFQYYEEEERQRGNFPDRFSGHQFPNYSSELNVNALLLGDSALYLCASSPTGGLNEKLFFGSGTQLSVL.